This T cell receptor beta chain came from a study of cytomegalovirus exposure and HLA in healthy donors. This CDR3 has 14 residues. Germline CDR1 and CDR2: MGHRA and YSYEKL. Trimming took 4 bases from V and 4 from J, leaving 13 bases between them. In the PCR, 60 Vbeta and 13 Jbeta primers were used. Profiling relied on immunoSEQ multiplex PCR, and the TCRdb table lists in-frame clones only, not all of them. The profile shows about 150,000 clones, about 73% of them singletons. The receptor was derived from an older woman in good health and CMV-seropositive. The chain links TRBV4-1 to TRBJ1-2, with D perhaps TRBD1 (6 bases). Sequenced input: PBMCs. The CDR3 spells CASSPSTGTYGYTF. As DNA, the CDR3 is TGCGCCAGCAGCCCTTCTACAGGGACCTATGGCTACACCTTC.